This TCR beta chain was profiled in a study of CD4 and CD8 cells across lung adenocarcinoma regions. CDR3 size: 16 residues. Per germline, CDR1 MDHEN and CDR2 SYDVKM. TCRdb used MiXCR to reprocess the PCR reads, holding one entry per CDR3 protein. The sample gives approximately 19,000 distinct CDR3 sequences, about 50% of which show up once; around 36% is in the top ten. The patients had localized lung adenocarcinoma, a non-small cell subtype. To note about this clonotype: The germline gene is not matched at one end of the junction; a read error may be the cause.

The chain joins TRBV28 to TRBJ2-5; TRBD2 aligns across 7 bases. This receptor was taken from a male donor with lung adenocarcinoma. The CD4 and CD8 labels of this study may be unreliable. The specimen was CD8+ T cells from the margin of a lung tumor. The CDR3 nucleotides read TGTGCCAGCAGGGGTGAGCGGGGCGGTAGCACAGAGACCCAGTACTTT. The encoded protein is CASRGERGGSTETQYF.